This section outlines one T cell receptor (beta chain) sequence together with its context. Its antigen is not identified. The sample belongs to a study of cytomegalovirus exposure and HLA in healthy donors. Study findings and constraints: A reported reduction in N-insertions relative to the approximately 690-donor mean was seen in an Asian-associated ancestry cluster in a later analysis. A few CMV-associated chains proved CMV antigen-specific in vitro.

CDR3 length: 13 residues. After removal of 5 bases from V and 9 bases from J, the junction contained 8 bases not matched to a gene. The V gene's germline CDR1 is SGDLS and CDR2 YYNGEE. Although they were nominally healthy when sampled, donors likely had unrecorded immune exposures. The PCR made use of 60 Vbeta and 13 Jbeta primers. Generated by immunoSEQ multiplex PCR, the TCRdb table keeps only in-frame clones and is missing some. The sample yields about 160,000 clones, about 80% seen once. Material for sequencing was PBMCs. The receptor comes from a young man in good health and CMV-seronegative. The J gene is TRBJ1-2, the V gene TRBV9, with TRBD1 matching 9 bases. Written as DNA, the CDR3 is TGTGCCAGCAGGGACAGGGGATTCAATCGCTACACCTTC. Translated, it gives CASRDRGFNRYTF.